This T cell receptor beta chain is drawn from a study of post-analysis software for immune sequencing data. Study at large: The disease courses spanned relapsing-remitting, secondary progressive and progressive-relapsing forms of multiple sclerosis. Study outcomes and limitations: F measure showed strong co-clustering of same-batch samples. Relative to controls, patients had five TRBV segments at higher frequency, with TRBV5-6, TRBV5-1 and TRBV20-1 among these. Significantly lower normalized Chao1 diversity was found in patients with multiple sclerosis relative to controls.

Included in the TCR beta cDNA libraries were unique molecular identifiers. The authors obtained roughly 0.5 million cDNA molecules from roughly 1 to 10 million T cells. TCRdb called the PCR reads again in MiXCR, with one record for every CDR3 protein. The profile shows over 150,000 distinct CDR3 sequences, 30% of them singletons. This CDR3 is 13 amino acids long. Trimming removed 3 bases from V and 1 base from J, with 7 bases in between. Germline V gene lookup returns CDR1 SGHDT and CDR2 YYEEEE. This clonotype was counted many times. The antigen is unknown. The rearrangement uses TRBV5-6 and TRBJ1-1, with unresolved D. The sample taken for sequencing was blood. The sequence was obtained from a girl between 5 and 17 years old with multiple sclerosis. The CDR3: CASSSDTNTEAFF. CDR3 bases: TGTGCCAGCAGCTCTGATACGAACACTGAAGCTTTCTTT.